What follows are 14 T cell receptor beta chains derived from one specimen sequenced in a study of shared clonotypes between healthy human individuals. TCRdb's copy holds only in-frame clones and misses some; the assay was immunoSEQ multiplex PCR. The profile shows about 2,500,000 clones, roughly nine tenths of them singletons. Sequenced: naive CD4+ T cells sorted from blood. Subset given: CD45RA+ positively selected. These receptors came from a man aged 18 to 29 in good health.

Comments on this clone: Other DNA sequences within the sample encode an identical CDR3. The chain recombines TRBV10-3 with TRBJ2-7; D is perhaps TRBD1 or TRBD2 (6 bases each). The germline V and J ends were trimmed by 4 bases and 4 bases, with 8 bases remaining between them. This CDR3 has 12 residues. CDR1 ENHRY and CDR2 SYGVKD come from the germline V gene. The CDR3 reads CAISGGAYEQYF. The DNA for the CDR3 is TGTGCCATCAGTGGGGGGGCTTACGAGCAGTACTTC.

This chain joins TRBV2 and TRBJ2-7, with D unresolved. Trimming took off 2 bases at V and 5 bases at J, with 10 bases between the two ends. The CDR3 runs to 13 residues. The germline gives CDR1 SNHLY, CDR2 FYNNEI. CDR3 in DNA: TGTGCCAGCAGTGAAAAGGGCAGGAACGAGCAGTACTTC. It codes for CASSEKGRNEQYF.

The chain has TRBV10-3 and TRBJ2-3; 9 positions agree with TRBD1. V shed 7 bases and J 5 bases; nucleotides not matched to a gene: 7. From germline, CDR1 is ENHRY and CDR2 SYGVKD. This CDR3 is 14 amino acids long. DNA of the CDR3: TGTGCCATCATTCGGACAGGGGCAATAGATACGCAGTATTTT. Encoded protein: CAIIRTGAIDTQYF.

The chain recombines TRBV10-1 with TRBJ2-1; D may be TRBD2 (6 bases). The germline gives CDR1 WNHNN, CDR2 SYGVQD (reference sequence). With 3 bases removed from V and 8 bases from J, the gap between germline ends came to 17 bases. This CDR3 is built from 15 residues. The CDR3 DNA reads TGCGCCAGCAGTGATGTAGGCAAGCGGGCGGATGAGCAGTTCTTC. This gives the protein CASSDVGKRADEQFF.

The chain links TRBV23-1 to TRBJ2-4; D is tentatively TRBD1 or TRBD2 (5 bases each). TRBV23-1 is an open reading frame, and its role is uncertain. The CDR3 is 18 amino acids. The ends were cut back, 4 bases at V and 1 base at J, with 20 bases in the middle. CDR3 loop: CASSLHDGTGNAKNIQYF. CDR3 DNA: TGCGCCAGCAGTCTACACGATGGGACGGGGAACGCCAAAAACATTCAGTACTTC.

This chain connects TRBV9 to TRBJ2-7, with D possibly matching TRBD2 (5 bases). The germline V gene has CDR1 SGDLS and CDR2 YYNGEE. V shed 3 bases and J shed 0 bases, with 13 bases lying between them. The CDR3 consists of 15 residues. The CDR3 reads CASSAPERSSYEQYF. Written as DNA, the CDR3 is TGTGCCAGCAGCGCCCCGGAGCGGAGCTCCTACGAGCAGTACTTC.

The chain links TRBV9 to TRBJ2-2; 14 bases line up with TRBD2. Germline trimming cut 2 bases from V and 3 bases from J; bases unmatched to any gene: 9. Germline-derived CDR1 and CDR2 are SGDLS and YYNGEE. CDR3 length equals 19 residues. The DNA for the CDR3 is TGTGCCAGCAGCGTCTCGGGACTAGCGGGAGCTCTGGACACCGGGGAGCTGTTTTTT. It yields the protein CASSVSGLAGALDTGELFF.

V gene TRBV29-1 combines with J gene TRBJ1-2; D may be TRBD1 (5 bases). CDR1 is SQVTM, CDR2 ANQGSEA, per germline. The V end lost 5 bases, the J end lost 10 bases, and 23 bases lay between the germline ends. CDR3 length: 14 amino acids. CDR3 loop: CSVWFLGTAQDYTF. The CDR3, as DNA: TGCAGCGTTTGGTTCTTGGGGACGGCACAGGACTACACCTTC.

This clone was seen only once. In DNA, the CDR3 is TGCGCCAGCAGCTTCCGGGGCCTTAATGAAAAACTGTTTTTT. It codes for CASSFRGLNEKLFF. V is TRBV5-1 and J is TRBJ1-4; tentative D call: TRBD1 (5 bases). The ends were cut back, 2 bases at V and 4 bases at J, with 9 bases in the middle. CDR3 size: 14 residues. Per germline, CDR1 SGHRS and CDR2 YFSETQ.

This sequence joins TRBV18 and TRBJ1-5; unclear D gene. The germline V and J ends were trimmed by 5 bases and 6 bases, with 11 bases remaining between them. The CDR3 totals 13 residues. CDR1 and CDR2 from the germline V gene are KGHSH and LQKENI. CDR3 loop: CASSSVGGQPQHF. DNA for the CDR3: TGTGCCAGCTCATCGGTTGGTGGTCAGCCCCAGCATTTT.

The chain couples TRBV6-1 to TRBJ2-5; TRBD2 is a possible D gene (5 bases). The germline CDR1 and CDR2 sequences are MNHNS and SASEGT. The CDR3 runs 14 residues. Deletions cut 4 bases from V and 5 bases from J, with 14 bases between. DNA of the CDR3: TGTGCCAGCAGTGGTTCAGCGGTCTGGGAGACCCAGTACTTC. Amino acid sequence: CASSGSAVWETQYF.

This chain links TRBV5-6 with TRBJ1-1; D call uncertain. CDR1 SGHDT and CDR2 YYEEEE come from the germline V gene. The CDR3 has 14 amino acids. The V end was cut by 0 bases, the J end by 5 bases, with 11 bases between. The CDR3 nucleotides read TGTGCCAGCAGCTTGGGGAGTACTAGGACTGAAGCTTTCTTT. It encodes CASSLGSTRTEAFF.

The chain joins TRBV6-5 to TRBJ1-6; possibly TRBD1 for D (5 bases). The V end lost 4 bases, the J end lost 7 bases, and 8 bases lay between the germline ends. The CDR3 totals 13 residues. Germline V CDR1 and CDR2: MNHEY, SVGAGI. CDR3 DNA sequence: TGTGCCAGCAGTTTGTCAGGGAATTCACCCCTCCACTTT. It is translated as CASSLSGNSPLHF.

There are a few counts of this clone. Different DNA sequences within this sample yield the same CDR3. This chain joins TRBV19 and TRBJ1-5, with unresolved D. V lost 1 base and J lost 6, with 4 bases in between. Per germline, CDR1 LNHDA and CDR2 SQIVND (reference sequence). The CDR3 sequence is 12 residues long. The CDR3 protein is CASSIGGQPQHF. Written as DNA, the CDR3 is TGTGCCAGTAGTATAGGGGGTCAGCCCCAGCATTTT. Drawing the rest from reference TRBV19 and TRBJ1-5, the complete variable domain is DGGITQSPKYLFRKEGQNVTLSCEQNLNHDAMYWYRQDPGQGLRLIYYSQIVNDFQKGDIAEGYSVSREKKESFPLTVTSAQKNPTAFYLCASSIGGQPQHFGDGTRLSIL.